This TCR beta chain is drawn from a study of post-analysis software for immune sequencing data. Study in general: Relapsing-remitting, secondary progressive and progressive-relapsing multiple sclerosis courses were included.

Libraries were made from TCR beta cDNA, and they carried unique molecular identifiers. T cells numbering roughly 1 to 10 million yielded cDNA molecules that totaled some 500,000. TCRdb analysed the PCR reads with MiXCR anew, one entry per CDR3 protein. The table lists about 760,000 distinct CDR3 sequences, roughly 27% of them singletons, with about 0.5% in the top ten. Broader study findings: About five TRBV segments occurring more often in patients than controls included TRBV5-6, TRBV5-1 and TRBV20-1. The normalized Chao1 diversity of multiple sclerosis patients was significantly lower than that of controls. Under F measure analysis, samples from one preparation batch co-clustered strongly.

This clonotype was counted a single time. Antigen: not known. Germline-derived CDR1 and CDR2 are DFQATT and SNEGSKA (reference sequence). The CDR3 spans 15 residues. The V and J ends lost 0 bases and 1 base respectively, with 7 bases between them. The sequence was collected from a girl aged 10 to 17 with multiple sclerosis. Sequenced material: blood. The chain employs TRBV20-1 and TRBJ2-6; no firm D call. The CDR3 here is CSARDAGSGANVLTF. The DNA for the CDR3 is TGCAGTGCTAGAGATGCAGGATCTGGGGCCAACGTCCTGACTTTC.